These T cell receptor beta chains were read from a single sample in a study of vaccination effects on CD4 cells after COVID-19. Method: immunoSEQ multiplex PCR; TCRdb's copy keeps in-frame clones and lacks some. The repertoire has 45,000 to 55,000 clones, 65% to 75% of them found once; the top ten carry about 5%. Antigens of these TCRs are unknown. The sample in question was CD4+ T cells from PBMCs cultured without peptide, obtained after COVID-19 vaccination. These receptors originate from a human donor who had a prior SARS-CoV-2 infection. Each CDR3 is given with its conserved first and last residue. A D gene is named only where the DNA matches it firmly. Some rows mark clone size as missing; the rest say once, few, many or name a class of expanded clone.

v_call	clone_size	j_call	d_call	cdr3_aa	cdr3_nt
TRBV7-2	-	TRBJ2-7	-	CASSRTAHYEQYF	TGTGCCAGCAGCCGGACAGCACACTACGAGCAGTACTTC
TRBV4-2	few	TRBJ2-3	-	CASSQDEWGTDTQYF	TGTGCCAGCAGCCAAGACGAGTGGGGCACAGATACGCAGTATTTT
TRBV19	-	TRBJ1-5	TRBD1	CASSMWGQGANQPQHF	TGTGCCAGTAGTATGTGGGGACAGGGGGCGAATCAGCCCCAGCATTTT
TRBV6-6	-	TRBJ2-7	TRBD2	CASSYHSGKSSYEQYF	TGTGCCAGCAGTTACCATAGCGGGAAGAGCTCCTACGAGCAGTACTTC
TRBV5-4	-	TRBJ1-3	-	CASSLEADPSGNTIYF	TGTGCCAGCAGCTTGGAGGCGGACCCCTCTGGAAACACCATATATTTT
TRBV14	-	TRBJ2-5	TRBD2	CASSQGFKGGLAGASWEETQYF	TGTGCCAGCAGCCAAGGTTTTAAAGGGGGACTAGCGGGAGCATCCTGGGAGGAGACCCAGTACTTC
TRBV11-2	-	TRBJ2-7	-	CASSRHGTQSSYEQYF	TGTGCCAGCAGCAGACACGGCACTCAGAGCTCCTACGAGCAGTACTTC
TRBV6-6	-	TRBJ1-4	-	CASSYFPHPYEKLFF	TGTGCCAGCAGTTACTTCCCACATCCGTATGAAAAACTGTTTTTT
TRBV7-6	once	TRBJ1-4	TRBD1	CASSLAGQRNEKLFF	TGTGCCAGCAGCTTAGCGGGACAGAGAAATGAAAAACTGTTTTTT
TRBV9	-	TRBJ2-3	-	CASTQSGWSTDTQYF	TGTGCCAGCACCCAGTCTGGGTGGAGCACAGATACGCAGTATTTT
TRBV5-4	-	TRBJ1-2	-	CASSLGFFGGYTF	TGTGCCAGCAGCTTGGGTTTTTTTGGTGGCTACACCTTC
TRBV7-3	few	TRBJ2-7	-	CASSPNWGREQYF	TGTGCCAGCAGCCCTAACTGGGGGAGGGAGCAGTACTTC
TRBV10-3	-	TRBJ2-1	-	CATSWVGGGAYNEQFF	TGTGCCACGTCGTGGGTCGGGGGCGGCGCCTACAATGAGCAGTTCTTC
TRBV4-1	few	TRBJ2-6	-	CASSQDRRAYGANVLTF	TGCGCCAGCAGCCAAGATCGGAGGGCTTACGGGGCCAACGTCCTGACTTTC
TRBV5-1	-	TRBJ1-4	TRBD1	CASSGGQVNEKLFF	TGCGCCAGCAGCGGAGGACAGGTTAATGAAAAACTGTTTTTT
TRBV7-2	-	TRBJ1-4	-	CASSPHGATNEKLFF	TGTGCCAGCAGCCCTCACGGTGCAACTAATGAAAAACTGTTTTTT
TRBV9	once	TRBJ1-2	-	CASSPLRGNYGYTF	TGTGCCAGCAGCCCCCTTAGGGGTAACTATGGCTACACCTTC
TRBV5-1	-	TRBJ2-7	-	CASSLGAQTYEQYF	TGCGCCAGCAGCTTGGGGGCCCAAACCTACGAGCAGTACTTC
TRBV11-2	-	TRBJ2-3	TRBD1	CASSFNAGQGTDTQYF	TGTGCCAGCAGCTTTAATGCGGGACAGGGCACAGATACGCAGTATTTT
TRBV3-1/TRBV3-2	-	TRBJ2-2	-	CASSRNLLGELFF	TGTGCCAGCAGCCGTAATCTCCTCGGGGAGCTGTTTTTT
TRBV7-6	-	TRBJ2-1	-	CASSPRQVTYNEQFF	TGTGCCAGCAGCCCAAGACAGGTTACCTACAATGAGCAGTTCTTC
TRBV19	-	TRBJ2-3	TRBD2	CASSMSLAGAAGVYTDTQYF	TGTGCCAGTAGTATGTCCCTAGCGGGGGCGGCCGGGGTCTACACAGATACGCAGTATTTT
TRBV6-5	-	TRBJ1-2	TRBD1	CASSYFGTGNGYTF	TGTGCCAGCAGTTACTTTGGGACAGGGAACGGCTACACCTTC
TRBV25-1	few	TRBJ2-3	-	CASSESRARSKDTQYF	TGTGCCAGCAGTGAATCCCGAGCCCGATCAAAAGATACGCAGTATTTT
TRBV7-8	-	TRBJ1-3	-	CASSGKTGLSGNTIYF	TGTGCCAGCAGCGGGAAGACGGGACTCTCTGGAAACACCATATATTTT
TRBV4-3	once	TRBJ2-6	-	CASSQDLLGGERTSGANVLTF	TGCGCCAGCAGCCAAGATCTCCTCGGGGGAGAGCGGACCTCTGGGGCCAACGTCCTGACTTTC
TRBV27	-	TRBJ1-1	-	CASISFSPGNTEAFF	TGTGCCAGCATTAGTTTCAGTCCGGGGAACACTGAAGCTTTCTTT
TRBV19	-	TRBJ2-7	-	CASTVDRYSYEQYF	TGTGCCAGTACTGTAGACAGATACTCCTACGAGCAGTACTTC
TRBV7-2	-	TRBJ1-6	TRBD1	CASSLNTGGNSPLHF	TGTGCCAGCAGCTTAAATACAGGGGGGAATTCACCCCTCCACTTT
TRBV11-3	-	TRBJ1-6	-	CASSFGGLDSPLHF	TGTGCCAGCAGCTTCGGAGGGTTAGATTCACCCCTCCACTTT
TRBV4-2	once	TRBJ2-2	TRBD2	CASSRTSGSNTGELFF	TGTGCCAGCAGCCGGACTAGCGGATCGAACACCGGGGAGCTGTTTTTT
TRBV7-9	-	TRBJ2-5	-	CASSLVGLGLETQYF	TGTGCCAGCAGCTTAGTAGGCCTAGGGTTGGAGACCCAGTACTTC
TRBV5-1	-	TRBJ1-1	-	CASSLSAGVGNTEAFF	TGCGCCAGCAGCCTATCAGCGGGGGTGGGAAACACTGAAGCTTTCTTT
TRBV5-1	few	TRBJ2-7	-	CASSSVLSTYEQYF	TGCGCCAGCAGTTCGGTCCTCTCAACCTACGAGCAGTACTTC
TRBV9	-	TRBJ2-7	-	CASSSNPGDYEQYF	TGTGCCAGCAGCTCCAATCCCGGGGACTACGAGCAGTACTTC
TRBV27	-	TRBJ2-3	-	CASSPGDITDTQYF	TGTGCCAGCAGTCCCGGGGACATAACAGATACGCAGTATTTT
TRBV7-3	-	TRBJ1-1	-	CASSRDTNTEAFF	TGTGCCAGCAGCCGGGACACCAACACTGAAGCTTTCTTT
TRBV5-4	-	TRBJ1-2	-	CASSSTNYGYTF	TGTGCCAGCAGCTCGACTAACTATGGCTACACCTTC
TRBV5-1	once	TRBJ2-3	TRBD1	CASSLAPRTGGTDTQYF	TGCGCCAGCAGCTTGGCTCCACGGACAGGGGGAACAGATACGCAGTATTTT
TRBV7-3	-	TRBJ1-4	TRBD1	CASSVGQGEKLFF	TGTGCCAGCAGCGTCGGACAGGGGGAAAAACTGTTTTTT
TRBV5-1	few	TRBJ2-1	-	CASSSLGGSYNEQFF	TGCGCCAGCAGCTCGCTAGGTGGTTCCTACAATGAGCAGTTCTTC
TRBV4-3	-	TRBJ2-3	-	CASSQVRAGLNTQYF	TGCGCCAGCAGCCAGGTCAGGGCGGGCTTGAATACGCAGTATTTT
TRBV11-2	-	TRBJ2-1	TRBD2	CASSLSLAGANEQFF	TGTGCCAGCAGCTTAAGCCTAGCGGGTGCGAATGAGCAGTTCTTC
TRBV18	-	TRBJ2-5	-	CASSPPGGGRKTQYF	TGTGCCAGCTCACCCCCCGGGGGCGGTAGAAAGACCCAGTACTTC
TRBV12-3/TRBV12-4	-	TRBJ1-5	-	CASSDANQPQHF	TGTGCCAGCAGTGACGCTAATCAGCCCCAGCATTTT
TRBV5-5	-	TRBJ2-1	-	CASSLTRGEIVNEQFF	TGTGCCAGCAGCCTCACCAGGGGCGAAATAGTCAATGAGCAGTTCTTC
TRBV19	-	TRBJ1-2	-	CASSLPANNYGYTF	TGTGCCAGTAGTTTGCCAGCCAACAACTATGGCTACACCTTC
TRBV3-1/TRBV3-2	-	TRBJ1-4	-	CASSQDYPRGPTNEKLFF	TGTGCCAGCAGCCAAGATTATCCGAGGGGCCCAACTAATGAAAAACTGTTTTTT
TRBV5-1	-	TRBJ2-1	-	CASSTLGGGESSYNEQFF	TGCGCCAGCAGCACACTGGGAGGGGGGGAAAGCTCCTACAATGAGCAGTTCTTC
TRBV20-1	-	TRBJ1-2	-	CQEGNYGYTF	TGCCAAGAGGGAAACTATGGCTACACCTTC
TRBV5-1	-	TRBJ1-5	-	CASPSPWARPRRGNQPQHF	TGCGCCAGCCCGTCCCCGTGGGCCAGGCCCCGGAGGGGGAATCAGCCCCAGCATTTT
TRBV5-1	once	TRBJ2-5	-	CASSLGREETQYF	TGCGCCAGCAGCTTGGGCAGGGAAGAGACCCAGTACTTC
TRBV5-1	-	TRBJ1-6	-	CASSFQLGAYNSPLHF	TGCGCCAGCAGCTTTCAACTAGGGGCCTATAATTCACCCCTCCACTTT
TRBV3-1/TRBV3-2	-	TRBJ1-2	-	CASSQEYSFTYGYTF	TGTGCCAGCAGCCAAGAATATAGTTTTACCTATGGCTACACCTTC
TRBV18	-	TRBJ2-7	-	CASSPPSGDEQYF	TGTGCCAGCTCACCGCCCTCGGGGGACGAGCAGTACTTC